The 31 T cell receptor beta chains presented below share a single source sample, sequenced in a study of shared clonotypes between healthy human individuals. The table came from immunoSEQ multiplex PCR; TCRdb's copy has only in-frame clones and leaves some out. This sample has about 180,000 clones, with 90% to 95% found just once. The sample comprised naive CD4+ T cells sorted from blood. The subset was: CD45RA+ positively selected. These receptor sequences come from a woman aged 25 to 39 in good health.

This clone came up a few times. The rearrangement uses TRBV4-2 and TRBJ2-7; tentatively, D is TRBD1 (6 bases). Deletions cut 1 base from V and 4 bases from J, with 11 bases between. CDR3 size: 14 residues. Germline V gene lookup returns CDR1 LGHNA and CDR2 YNFKEQ. The DNA of the CDR3 is TGTGCCAGCAGCCAAGGCTGGGGGCTGTACGAGCAGTACTTC. Its translation: CASSQGWGLYEQYF.

Here the CDR3 reads CASSQRDRGNQPQHF. Written as DNA, the CDR3 is TGTGCCAGCAGCCAAAGGGACAGGGGGAATCAGCCCCAGCATTTT. The V gene is TRBV7-8, the J gene TRBJ1-5, with 11 positions matching TRBD1. CDR1 and CDR2 (germline): SGHVS, FQNEAQ. This CDR3 is 15 amino acids long. V lost 5 bases to trimming and J lost 4 bases; unmatched junction nucleotides: 4.

The chain carries TRBV2 and TRBJ1-5; the match to TRBD1 covers 7 bases. Germline V gene data show CDR1 as SNHLY and CDR2 as FYNNEI. Trimming removed 8 bases from V and 3 bases from J; junction bases left unmatched: 7. The CDR3 is 14 residues long. The CDR3 DNA sequence: TGTGCCAGCCGAGGGGGCGCGAACAATCAGCCCCAGCATTTT. Protein: CASRGGANNQPQHF. Supplemented by reference TRBV2 and TRBJ1-5, the full variable domain reads EPEVTQTPSHQVTQMGQEVILRCVPISNHLYFYWYRQILGQKVEFLVSFYNNEISEKSEIFDDQFSVERPDGSNFTLKIRSTKLEDSAMYFCASRGGANNQPQHFGDGTRLSIL.

The CDR3 region is CASSADRVGTEAFF. The CDR3 region has the DNA TGTGCCAGCAGTGCCGACAGGGTAGGCACTGAAGCTTTCTTT. The J gene is TRBJ1-1, the V gene TRBV2, with 7 bases lining up with TRBD1. Germline lookup yields CDR1 SNHLY and CDR2 FYNNEI. V lost 4 bases, J lost 4 bases, and 6 bases stayed unmatched. This CDR3 is built from 14 residues.

The chain links TRBV29-1 to TRBJ2-7, with TRBD1 matching over 10 bases. Unmatched junction bases numbered 10, after V lost 4 bases and J lost 7 bases. Germline assignment: CDR1 SQVTM and CDR2 ANQGSEA. The CDR3 runs to 14 residues. Written as DNA, the CDR3 is TGCAGCGTTGTAGCGTGGACAGGGGGAAATGAGCAGTACTTC. Its translation: CSVVAWTGGNEQYF.

V gene TRBV5-7 combines with J gene TRBJ2-1; 15 bases map to TRBD2. TRBV5-7 qualifies as an ORF whose function is uncertain. V was clipped by 4 bases and J by 5 bases; unmatched bases: 7. There are 17 residues in the CDR3. The CDR3 DNA follows: TGTGCCAGCAGCATAGGACTAGCGGGAGGGCCCCACAATGAGCAGTTCTTC. The encoded protein is CASSIGLAGGPHNEQFF.

This clone came up once. This chain uses TRBV19 with TRBJ1-2; no reliable D call. V gave up 4 bases and J gave up 4 bases, with 10 bases separating them. There are 13 residues in the CDR3. The germline CDR1 and CDR2 sequences are LNHDA and SQIVND (reference sequence). The CDR3 nucleotides read TGTGCCAGTAGTAACTCACGACTCTATGGCTACACCTTC. Encoded protein: CASSNSRLYGYTF. Looking up the rest from reference TRBV19 and TRBJ1-2 gives the full variable domain: DGGITQSPKYLFRKEGQNVTLSCEQNLNHDAMYWYRQDPGQGLRLIYYSQIVNDFQKGDIAEGYSVSREKKESFPLTVTSAQKNPTAFYLCASSNSRLYGYTFGSGTRLTVV.

The chain combines TRBV29-1 with TRBJ2-2; 7 positions agree with TRBD2. The CDR3 is made up of 15 amino acids. V shed 3 bases, J shed 7 bases, and the junction held 11 bases outside the gene matches. Germline values: CDR1 SQVTM, CDR2 ANQGSEA. The CDR3 region is CSVEGGDFLGGELFF. CDR3 in DNA: TGCAGCGTTGAGGGAGGGGACTTCCTCGGCGGGGAGCTGTTTTTT.

This rearrangement joins TRBV18 to TRBJ1-2; no reliable D call. CDR3 length equals 14 residues. V was clipped by 3 bases and J by 8 bases, with 16 bases between them. CDR1 KGHSH and CDR2 LQKENI come from the germline V gene. The CDR3 loop reads CASSPRVPSCGYTF. The CDR3 coding sequence is TGTGCCAGCTCACCCCGGGTCCCATCTTGCGGCTACACCTTC.

V gene TRBV5-5 combines with J gene TRBJ1-5; D ambiguous. Looked up from germline, CDR1 is SGHKS and CDR2 is YYEKEE (reference sequence). The V gene lost 0 bases and the J gene lost 6 bases, with 13 bases spanning the gap. The CDR3 spans 15 residues. In nucleotides, the CDR3 is TGTGCCAGCAGCTTGGCTGTCAGCGGTACTCAGCCCCAGCATTTT. This codes for CASSLAVSGTQPQHF. The variable domain in full, with the rest retrieved from reference TRBV5-5 and TRBJ1-5, is DAGVTQSPTHLIKTRGQQVTLRCSPISGHKSVSWYQQVLGQGPQFIFQYYEKEERGRGNFPDRFSARQFPNYSSELNVNALLLGDSALYLCASSLAVSGTQPQHFGDGTRLSIL.

The gene calls are TRBV14 and TRBJ2-5; no definite D call. The CDR3 has 15 residues. CDR1 SGHDN and CDR2 FVKESK come from the germline V gene. V lost 1 base, J lost 6 bases, and 15 bases lay in between. This CDR3 is CASSQVGVRSQTQYF. DNA of the CDR3: TGTGCCAGCAGCCAAGTCGGTGTGAGGAGTCAGACCCAGTACTTC.

CDR3 sequence: CASSQDLFQGQLMFF. CDR3 in DNA: TGCGCCAGCAGCCAAGATCTTTTTCAGGGGCAATTAATGTTTTTT. The chain couples TRBV4-1 to TRBJ1-4, with D possibly TRBD1 on 6 matching bases. The CDR3 is 15 residues long. V lost 0 bases and J lost 15, with 20 bases in between. Germline V CDR1 and CDR2: MGHRA, YSYEKL.

V gene TRBV28 combines with J gene TRBJ2-2; a possible D gene is TRBD2 (6 bases). Germline assignment: CDR1 MDHEN and CDR2 SYDVKM. This CDR3 has 14 amino acids. V lost 4 bases to trimming and J lost 7 bases, with 13 bases between them. In DNA, the CDR3 is TGTGCCAGCAGTTCAACTCCGGGGGACGGGGAGCTGTTTTTT. Its protein is CASSSTPGDGELFF. Combining the CDR3 with reference TRBV28 and TRBJ2-2 gives the whole variable domain DVKVTQSSRYLVKRTGEKVFLECVQDMDHENMFWYRQDPGLGLRLIYFSYDVKMKEKGDIPEGYSVSREKKERFSLILESASTNQTSMYLCASSSTPGDGELFFGEGSRLTVL.

This clone was detected only once. In nucleotides, the CDR3 is TGCGCCAGCAGCCGCCTCGATAGGGACAGGGTGCACGAGCAGTACTTC. It translates to CASSRLDRDRVHEQYF. The V gene is TRBV4-3, the J gene TRBJ2-7; 9 bases map to TRBD1. J lost 5 bases, V lost 4 bases, and 12 bases had no gene match. The CDR3 has 16 residues. Germline CDR1 reads LGHNA; CDR2 reads YSLEER.

The V call is TRBV28, the J call TRBJ1-2; D ambiguous. In germline, CDR1 is MDHEN, CDR2 SYDVKM. Trimming removed 6 bases at V and 3 bases at J, with 11 bases between. The CDR3 runs 13 residues. The CDR3 loop reads CASSSARYYGYTF. Here the CDR3 DNA reads TGTGCCAGCAGCTCCGCCAGGTACTATGGCTACACCTTC.

This chain uses TRBV7-9 with TRBJ2-7; no clear D gene. This CDR3 is built from 14 residues. V lost 2 bases and J 3 bases, leaving 11 bases between the germline ends. The germline CDR1 and CDR2 sequences are SEHNR and FQNEAQ (reference sequence). CDR3 loop: CASSLFEASYEQYF. The CDR3, as DNA: TGTGCCAGCAGCTTATTCGAAGCCAGCTACGAGCAGTACTTC.

The chain links TRBV5-5 to TRBJ2-7; perhaps TRBD2 as D (6 bases). The CDR3 loop spans 17 amino acids. Germline V CDR1 and CDR2: SGHKS, YYEKEE (reference sequence). The V end lost 4 bases, the J end lost 3 bases, and 23 bases lay between the germline ends. The CDR3 is CASSLRRGTLLGYEQYF. CDR3 bases: TGTGCCAGCAGCCTGAGACGCGGGACCCTGTTGGGCTACGAGCAGTACTTC.

The V gene is TRBV28, the J gene TRBJ2-7; 10 bases fit TRBD1. The CDR3 sequence is 15 residues long. From germline, CDR1 is MDHEN and CDR2 SYDVKM. V gave up 8 bases and J gave up 0 bases; unmatched junction bases: 7. CDR3 region: CASYGTGEPSYEQYF. CDR3 DNA: TGTGCCAGCTACGGGACAGGGGAACCCTCCTACGAGCAGTACTTC.

The J gene is TRBJ2-7, the V gene TRBV11-2; D possibly uses TRBD1 or TRBD2 (5 bases each). The CDR3 totals 15 residues. Per the germline V gene, CDR1 is SGHAT and CDR2 is FQNNGV. V dropped 5 bases and J dropped 0 bases, with 14 bases sitting between them. CDR3 DNA: TGTGCCAGCAGCCCACCCCGGGGACCCTCCTACGAGCAGTACTTC. It codes for CASSPPRGPSYEQYF.

This clone was counted a single time. DNA for the CDR3: TGTGCCAGCAGCGTTAGCGGGAGCAATGAGCAGTTCTTC. It codes for CASSVSGSNEQFF. The chain couples TRBV9 to TRBJ2-1, with 9 bases fitting TRBD2. CDR1 is SGDLS, CDR2 YYNGEE, per germline. This CDR3 is 13 amino acids long. J lost 6 bases, V lost 2 bases, and 0 bases had no gene match. The full variable domain, rest sourced from reference TRBV9 and TRBJ2-1, is DSGVTQTPKHLITATGQRVTLRCSPRSGDLSVYWYQQSLDQGLQFLIQYYNGEERAKGNILERFSAQQFPDLHSELNLSSLELGDSALYFCASSVSGSNEQFFGPGTRLTVL.

The chain couples TRBV5-6 to TRBJ1-5; D not resolved. This CDR3 has 15 amino acids. Looked up from germline, CDR1 is SGHDT and CDR2 is YYEEEE. The V and J ends lost 4 bases and 2 bases respectively, with 13 bases between them. The CDR3 loop is CASSLRSEGNQPQHF. The CDR3 nucleotides read TGTGCCAGCAGCCTACGTTCGGAGGGCAATCAGCCCCAGCATTTT.

The chain combines TRBV7-9 with TRBJ1-1; no reliable D call. The V end was cut by 2 bases, the J end by 4 bases, with 14 bases between. Germline CDR1 and CDR2: SEHNR and FQNEAQ (reference sequence). The CDR3 covers 15 residues. CDR3 loop: CASSLLLSPSTEAFF. In nucleotides, the CDR3 is TGTGCCAGCAGCTTACTCCTAAGCCCGAGCACTGAAGCTTTCTTT.

The chain couples TRBV28 to TRBJ2-5, with 7 nucleotides matching TRBD2. In germline, CDR1 is MDHEN, CDR2 SYDVKM. This CDR3 has 15 residues. Trimming removed 7 bases from V and 4 bases from J; junction bases left unmatched: 12. The CDR3 spells CASNSGGPGRETQYF. The CDR3 DNA follows: TGTGCCAGCAACTCGGGAGGACCTGGGAGAGAGACCCAGTACTTC.

V gene TRBV5-1 combines with J gene TRBJ1-4, with 9 bases aligning to TRBD1. The germline V gene encodes CDR1 SGHRS and CDR2 YFSETQ. The CDR3 consists of 16 residues. V was clipped by 3 bases and J by 2 bases; unmatched bases: 5. This CDR3 is CASSSTGGTTNEKLFF. CDR3 bases: TGCGCCAGCAGCTCCACAGGGGGCACTACTAATGAAAAACTGTTTTTT.

The V call is TRBV28, the J call TRBJ1-2; D is perhaps TRBD1 (6 bases). This CDR3 is 12 amino acids long. Looked up from germline, CDR1 is MDHEN and CDR2 is SYDVKM. V was cut by 5 bases and J by 8 bases, with 12 bases left in between. The CDR3 protein is CASSRDRNGYTF. The DNA for the CDR3 is TGTGCCAGCAGTCGTGACAGGAACGGCTACACCTTC.

J is TRBJ1-5 and V is TRBV28, with 8 bases that match TRBD1. J gave up 4 bases and V 6 bases, and 8 bases lay outside the gene matches. Germline values: CDR1 MDHEN, CDR2 SYDVKM. The CDR3 runs 15 residues. CDR3 in amino acids: CASSPDRAWNQPQHF. The CDR3, as DNA: TGTGCCAGCAGCCCGGACAGGGCGTGGAATCAGCCCCAGCATTTT.

The rearrangement joins TRBV28 to TRBJ1-2; 9 positions agree with TRBD1. Trimming took 9 bases from V and 7 from J; bases not matched to a gene: 6. The germline V gene has CDR1 MDHEN and CDR2 SYDVKM. CDR3 length: 12 residues. CDR3 sequence (DNA): TGTGCCAGTGCCGGGACAGGGTCTGGCTACACCTTC. Its protein product is CASAGTGSGYTF.

The rearrangement links TRBV19 to TRBJ2-7; D is undetermined. CDR3 size: 12 residues. V was clipped by 6 bases and J by 1 base, with 7 bases between them. Germline V gene lookup returns CDR1 LNHDA and CDR2 SQIVND (reference sequence). The CDR3 nucleotides read TGTGCCAGTAGGAGTAGGTCCTACGAGCAGTACTTC. Translation gives CASRSRSYEQYF.

V gene TRBV18 combines with J gene TRBJ2-5; a weak D match, TRBD2 (7 bases). The germline V and J ends were trimmed by 3 bases and 6 bases, with 17 bases remaining between them. Germline V gene data show CDR1 as KGHSH and CDR2 as LQKENI. This CDR3 has 15 amino acids. This CDR3 is CASSPGATGGQTQYF. The CDR3 coding sequence is TGTGCCAGCTCACCTGGGGCTACCGGGGGGCAGACCCAGTACTTC. The full variable domain, rest sourced from reference TRBV18 and TRBJ2-5, is NAGVMQNPRHLVRRRGQEARLRCSPMKGHSHVYWYRQLPEEGLKFMVYLQKENIIDESGMPKERFSAEFPKEGPSILRIQQVVRGDSAAYFCASSPGATGGQTQYFGPGTRLLVL.

J is TRBJ2-1 and V is TRBV28, with 8 nucleotides matching TRBD2. Germline CDR1 is MDHEN and CDR2 is SYDVKM. CDR3 length: 15 amino acids. Unmatched junction bases numbered 6, after V lost 5 bases and J lost 3 bases. The CDR3 sequence is CASSPPGGDYNEQFF. The CDR3 nucleotides are TGTGCCAGCAGTCCGCCGGGGGGGGACTACAATGAGCAGTTCTTC.

The gene calls are TRBV27 and TRBJ1-2; tentative D call: TRBD1 (5 bases). Germline CDR1 is MNHEY and CDR2 is SMNVEV (reference sequence). V lost 5 bases and J 4 bases, leaving 11 bases between the germline ends. This CDR3 contains 13 residues. Here the CDR3 reads CASSAGRLYGYTF. CDR3 bases: TGTGCCAGCAGTGCGGGACGGCTCTATGGCTACACCTTC.